This record looks at one T cell receptor (beta chain) sequence and its context. Its target antigen remains unknown. Per-base quality was not reported, and no clone a single base away is much larger than it. TCRbeta CDR3 regions were amplified from genomic DNA using the immunoSEQ Assay, a bias-controlled multiplex PCR. As for the authors' bioinformatics: The number of nucleated cells in each sample was estimated by amplification of reference gene primers within the assay. Sequence reads were collapsed and filtered to measure the absolute abundance of every unique TCRbeta CDR3 rearrangement. For each sample, productive Simpson clonality was calculated as the square root of Simpson's diversity index over productive rearrangements. The table comes from immuneACCESS by way of TCRdb, which keeps in-frame sequences with V and J called. Part of the clones is missing from these tables; in studies checked, under half for an unresolved V gene and the rest for unknown reasons. That table is the source of V, J and clone size, and D and trimming were worked out from the DNA. The sample table records approximately 160,000 clones; about 90% of these occur just once. The ten largest clonotypes hold about 7% of the sample.

Participants in the prospective study were enrolled through a virtual design, were aged roughly 18 to 100 years, and lived in 24 United States geographic areas. In the prospective study, cohorts were assigned on the basis of participant-reported clinical history obtained from a screening survey and a study questionnaire. Recovered participants in ImmuneRACE Cohort 3 were defined by two consecutive negative NP/OP PCR tests, clearance by a healthcare professional, or resolution of symptoms. Mobile phlebotomists in the prospective study collected whole blood, serum and a nasopharyngeal or oropharyngeal swab from every participant. Over an approximately 2-month period, participants in the prospective study had the option of providing additional blood draws and questionnaires. Before DNA extraction, blood samples from the prospective study were shipped at room temperature or frozen. The data derive from a study of blood T cell repertoires in COVID-19 (TCRdb year 2020). For the study in its entirety: Samples covering the acute and convalescent phases of COVID-19 were provided by collaborators in the United States, Italy and Spain. Where HLA class I and class II types were available, the types were taken from metadata supplied by the sample provider, not from assay-based typing. The repertoires were made available in a free public database intended to serve as a resource for research on the immune response to SARS-CoV-2. The material from the prospective study consisted of cDNA or gDNA derived from T cells, B-cell-depleted T cells, or PBMCs. Nearly every sample came with metadata listing a de-identified subject ID, COVID-19 status, age in years and sex. Samples came from the ongoing ImmuneRACE study (first 160 participants) plus 1,254 subjects from 6 global collaborators. Deeply sampled blood TCRbeta repertoires from subjects exposed to, actively infected with, or recovered from COVID-19 were included in the dataset. Study-wide conclusions, independent of this receptor: The amount of clinical and demographic metadata varied by source and participant and was provided uncurated.

CDR1 and CDR2 are read off the germline V gene as SGHTA and FQGNSA. The CDR3 measures 14 amino acids from cysteine to phenylalanine. The DNA shown is the 42-base CDR3, in frame from base 1. V loses 5 bases at its end and J loses 7 bases; junction bases beyond the gene matches: 6. Specimen: PBMCs or T cells enriched from blood (not recorded which). The sequence derives from a woman aged 45-59 years who had recovered from COVID-19. The chain is encoded by TRBV7-2 joined to TRBJ1-2; TRBD1 agrees with 11 junctional bases. The CDR3 region reads CASSTGQGALGYTF. The sequence in DNA is TGTGCCAGCAGCACAGGACAGGGGGCGCTTGGCTACACCTTC.